These 10 T cell receptor beta chains share one sample of origin, sequenced in a study of CD8 T cells in Susac syndrome. Random hexamers served to reverse transcribe about 0.5 to 1 ug RNA. MiXCR was run by TCRdb on the immunoSEQ multiplex PCR reads, yielding one entry per CDR3 protein. In the table there are some 300,000 distinct CDR3 sequences, about nine tenths of which are singletons. Input material: CD8+ T cells from PBMCs. The receptor set was obtained from a human donor with multiple sclerosis.

The chain carries TRBV7-9 and TRBJ2-3; D may correspond to TRBD1 or TRBD2 (5 bases each). The germline V gene encodes CDR1 SEHNR and CDR2 FQNEAQ (reference sequence). Trimming took 6 bases from V and 2 from J, leaving 21 bases between them. This CDR3 spans 17 amino acids. The CDR3 nucleotides are TGTGCCAGCAGTTACCCGGGCAGGGACGGGTCCACAGATACGCAGTATTTT. Translated, it gives CASSYPGRDGSTDTQYF.

DNA of the CDR3: TGTGCCAGCAGCCAAGAAATGGGAGGTGAGCAGTTCTTC. It specifies CASSQEMGGEQFF. The V gene is TRBV4-2, the J gene TRBJ2-1; perhaps TRBD2 as D (6 bases). Trimming shortened V by 0 bases and J by 9 bases, and 9 bases separated the two germline ends. Germline V gives CDR1 LGHNA, CDR2 YNFKEQ. The CDR3 runs 13 residues.

The chain has TRBV6-1 and TRBJ2-2; no firm D call. Trimming shortened V by 7 bases and J by 5 bases, and 17 bases separated the two germline ends. CDR1 is MNHNS and CDR2 is SASEGT in the germline V gene. CDR3 length: 15 residues. The CDR3 protein is CASTRPHMETGELFF. The DNA of the CDR3 is TGTGCCAGCACCAGGCCCCATATGGAAACCGGGGAGCTGTTTTTT.

This chain uses TRBV6-2 or TRBV6-3 with TRBJ2-1; 7 bases are a match to TRBD1. Germline V lookup: CDR1 MNHEY, CDR2 SVGEGT. The V gene end was trimmed by 6 bases and the J gene end by 8 bases; junction bases not matched to a gene: 10. This CDR3 comprises 14 residues. The CDR3 coding sequence is TGTGCCAGCAGCCACGAGGACAGGACAGATGAGCAGTTCTTC. Encoded protein: CASSHEDRTDEQFF.

The chain carries TRBV30 and TRBJ1-2; D call uncertain. V dropped 3 bases and J dropped 3 bases, with 8 bases sitting between them. The germline gives CDR1 GTSNPN, CDR2 SVGIG (reference sequence). The CDR3 totals 12 residues. In DNA form, the CDR3 reads TGTGCCTGGAGGTCCCCCGACTATGGCTACACCTTC. Its protein is CAWRSPDYGYTF. The full variable domain, rest sourced from reference TRBV30 and TRBJ1-2, is SQTIHQWPATLVQPVGSPLSLECTVEGTSNPNLYWYRQAAGRGLQLLFYSVGIGQISSEVPQNLSASRPQDRQFILSSKKLLLSDSGFYLCAWRSPDYGYTFGSGTRLTVV.

This clonotype was observed a single time. The chain employs TRBV11-2 and TRBJ2-3; TRBD2 agrees at 15 bases. The CDR3 is 17 amino acids. Per the germline V gene, CDR1 is SGHAT and CDR2 is FQNNGV. CDR3 sequence (DNA): TGTGCTGTCTCCGGGACTAGCGGGGGGAAGAGCACAGATACGCAGTATTTT. It is translated as CAVSGTSGGKSTDTQYF.

The rearrangement links TRBV7-2 to TRBJ2-7; tentatively, D is TRBD1 or TRBD2 (6 bases each). The CDR3 has 16 amino acids. Trimming cost V 2 bases and J 2 bases, with 16 bases left between them. Germline CDR1 SGHTA, CDR2 FQGNSA. The CDR3 DNA is TGTGCCAGCAGCTTATCTCCGGGGGCGCTGACCTACGAGCAGTACTTC. Translating gives CASSLSPGALTYEQYF.

The chain combines TRBV23-1 with TRBJ2-7, with D unclear. TRBV23-1 is flagged as an ORF with uncertain function. The CDR3 totals 16 residues. V lost 0 bases and J 0 bases, leaving 12 bases between the germline ends. The DNA for the CDR3 is TGCGCCAGCAGTCAATCGCGGACGGCAACCTCCTACGAGCAGTACTTC. Its protein product is CASSQSRTATSYEQYF.

CDR3 loop: CAWRGWLAGATGELFF. In DNA, the CDR3 is TGTGCCTGGAGGGGGTGGCTAGCGGGAGCTACCGGGGAGCTGTTTTTT. The V and J genes are TRBV30 and TRBJ2-2, with 10 bases matching TRBD2. Germline CDR1 is GTSNPN and CDR2 is SVGIG (reference sequence). The J segment lost 5 bases and the V segment lost 3 bases, leaving 9 bases of the junction unmatched. The CDR3 is 16 amino acids.

This clonotype has just a few counts. This chain uses TRBV4-3 with TRBJ2-7, with TRBD1 identical over 10 bases. Germline V CDR1 and CDR2: LGHNA, YSLEER. J lost 2 bases, V lost 0 bases, and 7 bases had no gene match. The CDR3 covers 17 residues. The CDR3 sequence: CASSQDPPGQGTYEQYF. CDR3 sequence (DNA): TGCGCCAGCAGCCAAGATCCCCCGGGACAGGGGACCTACGAGCAGTACTTC.